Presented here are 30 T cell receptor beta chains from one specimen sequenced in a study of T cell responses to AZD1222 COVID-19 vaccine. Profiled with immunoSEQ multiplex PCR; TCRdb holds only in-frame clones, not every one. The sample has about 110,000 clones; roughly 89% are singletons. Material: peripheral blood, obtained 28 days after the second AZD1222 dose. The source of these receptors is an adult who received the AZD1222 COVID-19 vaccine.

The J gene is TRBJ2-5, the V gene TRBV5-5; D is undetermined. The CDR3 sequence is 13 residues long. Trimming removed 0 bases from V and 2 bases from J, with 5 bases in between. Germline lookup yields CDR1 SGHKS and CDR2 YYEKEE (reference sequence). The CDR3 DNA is TGTGCCAGCAGCTTGGGTCCTCAAGAGACCCAGTACTTC. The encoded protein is CASSLGPQETQYF. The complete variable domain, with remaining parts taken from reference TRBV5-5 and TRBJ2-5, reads DAGVTQSPTHLIKTRGQQVTLRCSPISGHKSVSWYQQVLGQGPQFIFQYYEKEERGRGNFPDRFSARQFPNYSSELNVNALLLGDSALYLCASSLGPQETQYFGPGTRLLVL.

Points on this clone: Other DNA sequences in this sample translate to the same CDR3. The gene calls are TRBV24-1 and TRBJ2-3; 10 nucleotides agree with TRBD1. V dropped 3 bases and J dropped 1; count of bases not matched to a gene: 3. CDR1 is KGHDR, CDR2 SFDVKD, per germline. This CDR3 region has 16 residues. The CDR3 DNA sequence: TGTGCCACCAGTGATCCCGGGACAGGGGGCACAGATACGCAGTATTTT. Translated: CATSDPGTGGTDTQYF.

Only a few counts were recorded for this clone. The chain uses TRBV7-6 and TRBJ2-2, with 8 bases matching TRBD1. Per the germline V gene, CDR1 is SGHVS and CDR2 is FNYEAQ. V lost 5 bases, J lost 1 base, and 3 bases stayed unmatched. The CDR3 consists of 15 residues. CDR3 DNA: TGTGCCAGCAGCGCCGGGACAGGGAACACCGGGGAGCTGTTTTTT. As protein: CASSAGTGNTGELFF.

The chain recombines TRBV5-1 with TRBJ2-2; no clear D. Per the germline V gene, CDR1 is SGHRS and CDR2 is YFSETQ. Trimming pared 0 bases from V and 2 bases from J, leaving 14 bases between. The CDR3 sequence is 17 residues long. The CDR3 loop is CASSLAARQTNTGELFF. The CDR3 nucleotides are TGCGCCAGCAGCTTGGCGGCCCGTCAGACCAACACCGGGGAGCTGTTTTTT.

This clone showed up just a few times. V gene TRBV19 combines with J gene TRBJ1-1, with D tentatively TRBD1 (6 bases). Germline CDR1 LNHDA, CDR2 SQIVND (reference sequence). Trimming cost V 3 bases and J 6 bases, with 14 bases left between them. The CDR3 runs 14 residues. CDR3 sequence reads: CASSIGGPNAEAFF. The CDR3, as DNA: TGTGCCAGTAGTATCGGGGGGCCAAACGCTGAAGCTTTCTTT. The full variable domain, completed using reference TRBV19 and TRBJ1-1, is DGGITQSPKYLFRKEGQNVTLSCEQNLNHDAMYWYRQDPGQGLRLIYYSQIVNDFQKGDIAEGYSVSREKKESFPLTVTSAQKNPTAFYLCASSIGGPNAEAFFGQGTRLTVV.

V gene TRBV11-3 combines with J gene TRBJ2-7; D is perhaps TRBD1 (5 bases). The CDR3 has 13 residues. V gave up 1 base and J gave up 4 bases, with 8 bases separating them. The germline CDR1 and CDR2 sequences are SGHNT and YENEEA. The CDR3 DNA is TGTGCCAGCAGCTTAGTCGCAGGGTACGAGCAGTACTTC. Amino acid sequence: CASSLVAGYEQYF.

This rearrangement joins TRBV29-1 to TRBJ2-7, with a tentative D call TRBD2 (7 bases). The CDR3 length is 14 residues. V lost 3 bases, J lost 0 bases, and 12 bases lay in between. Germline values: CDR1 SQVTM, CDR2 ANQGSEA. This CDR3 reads CSVDPGGFSYEQYF. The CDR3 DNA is TGCAGCGTTGATCCGGGGGGCTTCTCCTACGAGCAGTACTTC.

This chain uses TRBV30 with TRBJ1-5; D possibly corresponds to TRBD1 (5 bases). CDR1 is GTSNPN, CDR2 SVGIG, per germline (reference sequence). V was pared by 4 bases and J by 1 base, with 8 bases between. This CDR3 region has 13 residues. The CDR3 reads CAWNGDSNQPQHF. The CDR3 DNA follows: TGTGCCTGGAACGGGGACAGCAATCAGCCCCAGCATTTT.

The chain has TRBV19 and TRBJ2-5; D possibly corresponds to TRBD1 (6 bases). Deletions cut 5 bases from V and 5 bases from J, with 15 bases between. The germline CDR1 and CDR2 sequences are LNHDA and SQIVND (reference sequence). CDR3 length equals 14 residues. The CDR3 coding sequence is TGTGCCAGTAGTCAGAACAGGGCCGGGGAGACCCAGTACTTC. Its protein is CASSQNRAGETQYF.

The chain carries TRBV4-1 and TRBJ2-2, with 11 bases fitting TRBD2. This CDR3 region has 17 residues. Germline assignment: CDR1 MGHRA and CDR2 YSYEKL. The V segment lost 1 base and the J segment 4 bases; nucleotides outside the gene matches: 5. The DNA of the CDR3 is TGCGCCAGCAGCCAAGTTAGCGGGGGGGCAGGCACCGGGGAGCTGTTTTTT. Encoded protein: CASSQVSGGAGTGELFF.

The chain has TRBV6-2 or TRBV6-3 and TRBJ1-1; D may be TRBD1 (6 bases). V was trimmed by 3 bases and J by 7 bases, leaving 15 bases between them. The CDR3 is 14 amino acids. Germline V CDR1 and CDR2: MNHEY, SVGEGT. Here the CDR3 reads CASSYGGGLLEAFF. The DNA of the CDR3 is TGTGCCAGCAGTTATGGAGGGGGGCTACTTGAAGCTTTCTTT.

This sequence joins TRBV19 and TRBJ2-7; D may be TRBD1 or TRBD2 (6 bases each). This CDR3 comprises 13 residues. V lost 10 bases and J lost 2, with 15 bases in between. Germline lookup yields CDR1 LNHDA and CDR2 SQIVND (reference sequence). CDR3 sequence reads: CATREGGTYEQYF. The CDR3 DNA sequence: TGTGCCACCCGAGAGGGGGGCACCTACGAGCAGTACTTC.

CDR3 residues: CASSMRGTTGNTIYF. CDR3 nucleotide sequence: TGTGCCAGCAGCATGAGAGGGACGACGGGAAACACCATATATTTT. The rearrangement links TRBV7-2 to TRBJ1-3; possibly TRBD1 for D (5 bases). CDR3 length: 15 residues. V lost 5 bases and J 4 bases, leaving 15 bases between the germline ends. Germline V gene lookup returns CDR1 SGHTA and CDR2 FQGNSA. The full variable domain, rest sourced from reference TRBV7-2 and TRBJ1-3, is GAGVSQSPSNKVTEKGKDVELRCDPISGHTALYWYRQSLGQGLEFLIYFQGNSAPDKSGLPSDRFSAERTGGSVSTLTIQRTQQEDSAVYLCASSMRGTTGNTIYFGEGSWLTVV.

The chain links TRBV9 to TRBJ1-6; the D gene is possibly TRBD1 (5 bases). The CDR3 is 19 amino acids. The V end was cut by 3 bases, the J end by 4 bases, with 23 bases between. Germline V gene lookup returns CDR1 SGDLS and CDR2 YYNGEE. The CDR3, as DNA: TGTGCCAGCAGCGCCGATATTGCAGGGCCACTCACTTATAATTCACCCCTCCACTTT. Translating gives CASSADIAGPLTYNSPLHF. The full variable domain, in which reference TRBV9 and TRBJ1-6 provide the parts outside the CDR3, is DSGVTQTPKHLITATGQRVTLRCSPRSGDLSVYWYQQSLDQGLQFLIQYYNGEERAKGNILERFSAQQFPDLHSELNLSSLELGDSALYFCASSADIAGPLTYNSPLHFGNGTRLTVT.

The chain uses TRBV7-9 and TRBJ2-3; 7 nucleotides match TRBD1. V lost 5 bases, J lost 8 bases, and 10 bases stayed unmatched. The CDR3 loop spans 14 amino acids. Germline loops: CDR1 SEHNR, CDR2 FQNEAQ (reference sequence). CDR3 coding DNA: TGTGCCAGCAGCCCGGACAGGTCACAGGGTACGCAGTATTTT. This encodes CASSPDRSQGTQYF.

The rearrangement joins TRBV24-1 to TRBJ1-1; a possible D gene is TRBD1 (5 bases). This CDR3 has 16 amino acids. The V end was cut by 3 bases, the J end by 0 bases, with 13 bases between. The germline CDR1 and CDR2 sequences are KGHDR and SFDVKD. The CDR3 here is CATSDPKDSMNTEAFF. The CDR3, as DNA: TGTGCCACCAGTGATCCAAAAGACAGCATGAACACTGAAGCTTTCTTT.

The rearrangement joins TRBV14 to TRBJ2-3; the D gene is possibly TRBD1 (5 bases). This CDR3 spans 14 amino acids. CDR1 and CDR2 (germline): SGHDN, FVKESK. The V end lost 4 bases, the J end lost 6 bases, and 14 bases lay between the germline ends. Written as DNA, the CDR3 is TGTGCCAGCAGCCCTCGACAGTGGCGGGATACGCAGTATTTT. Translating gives CASSPRQWRDTQYF.

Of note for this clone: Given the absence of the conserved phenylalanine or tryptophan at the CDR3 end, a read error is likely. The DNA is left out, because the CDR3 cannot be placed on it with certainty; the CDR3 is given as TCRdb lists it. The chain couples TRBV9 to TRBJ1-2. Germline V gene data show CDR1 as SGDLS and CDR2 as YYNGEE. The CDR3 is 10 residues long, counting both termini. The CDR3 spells CASSVSVRVR.

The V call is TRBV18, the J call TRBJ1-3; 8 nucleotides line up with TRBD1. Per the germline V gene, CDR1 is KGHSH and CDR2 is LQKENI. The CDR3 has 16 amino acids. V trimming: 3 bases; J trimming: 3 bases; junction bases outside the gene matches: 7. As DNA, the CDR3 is TGTGCCAGCTCACCCGCAACAGGGGGATATGGAAACACCATATATTTT. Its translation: CASSPATGGYGNTIYF.

CDR3: CASSFGTGVGNTIYF. The CDR3 DNA is TGTGCCAGCAGCTTCGGGACAGGGGTTGGAAACACCATATATTTT. This chain connects TRBV11-3 to TRBJ1-3; 10 nucleotides agree with TRBD1. The ends lost 3 bases at V and 3 bases at J; junction bases unmatched: 2. The CDR3 runs to 15 residues. The V gene's germline CDR1 is SGHNT and CDR2 YENEEA.

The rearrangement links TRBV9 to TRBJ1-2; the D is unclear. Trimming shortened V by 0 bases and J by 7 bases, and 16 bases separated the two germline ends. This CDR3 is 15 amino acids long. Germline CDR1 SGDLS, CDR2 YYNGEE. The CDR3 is CASSVGADTMVGYTF. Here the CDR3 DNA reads TGTGCCAGCAGCGTAGGGGCAGATACTATGGTTGGCTACACCTTC.

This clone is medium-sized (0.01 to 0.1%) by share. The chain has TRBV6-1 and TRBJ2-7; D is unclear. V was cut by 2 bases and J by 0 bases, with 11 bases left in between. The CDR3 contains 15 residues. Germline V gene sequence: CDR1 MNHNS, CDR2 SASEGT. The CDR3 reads CASSENAESSYEQYF. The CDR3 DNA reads TGTGCCAGCAGTGAAAATGCGGAAAGCTCCTACGAGCAGTACTTC.

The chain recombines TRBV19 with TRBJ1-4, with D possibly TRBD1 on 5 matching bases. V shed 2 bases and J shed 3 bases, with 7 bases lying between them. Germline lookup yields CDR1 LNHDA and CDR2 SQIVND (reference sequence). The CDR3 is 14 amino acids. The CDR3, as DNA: TGTGCCAGTAGTATAACGGGGCCTAATGAAAAACTGTTTTTT. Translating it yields CASSITGPNEKLFF.

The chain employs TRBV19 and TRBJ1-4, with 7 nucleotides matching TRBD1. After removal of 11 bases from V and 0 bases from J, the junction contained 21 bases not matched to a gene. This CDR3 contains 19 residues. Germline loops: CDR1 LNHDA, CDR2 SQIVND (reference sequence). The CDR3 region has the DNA TGTGCCCCCTACTCGAAACTCGGACAGGCACTAACAACTAATGAAAAACTGTTTTTT. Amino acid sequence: CAPYSKLGQALTTNEKLFF. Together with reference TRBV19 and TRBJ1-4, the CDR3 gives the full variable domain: DGGITQSPKYLFRKEGQNVTLSCEQNLNHDAMYWYRQDPGQGLRLIYYSQIVNDFQKGDIAEGYSVSREKKESFPLTVTSAQKNPTAFYLCAPYSKLGQALTTNEKLFFGSGTQLSVL.

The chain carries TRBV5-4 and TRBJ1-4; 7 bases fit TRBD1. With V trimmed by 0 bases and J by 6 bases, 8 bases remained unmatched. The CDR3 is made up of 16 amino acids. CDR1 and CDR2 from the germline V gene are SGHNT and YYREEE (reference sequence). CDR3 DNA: TGTGCCAGCAGCTTGGATCAGGGGGGTGGGGATGAAAAACTGTTTTTT. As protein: CASSLDQGGGDEKLFF.

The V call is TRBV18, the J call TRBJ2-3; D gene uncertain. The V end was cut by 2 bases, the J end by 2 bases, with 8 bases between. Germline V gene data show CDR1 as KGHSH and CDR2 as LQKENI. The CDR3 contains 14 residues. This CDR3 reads CASSPSLDTDTQYF. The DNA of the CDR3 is TGTGCCAGCTCACCAAGCCTAGACACAGATACGCAGTATTTT.

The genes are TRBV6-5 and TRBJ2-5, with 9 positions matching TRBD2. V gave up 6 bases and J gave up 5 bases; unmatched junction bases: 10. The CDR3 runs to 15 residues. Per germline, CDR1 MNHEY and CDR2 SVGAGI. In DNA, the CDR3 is TGTGCCAGCAGGGGGGTAGCGGGGGCTTGGGAGACCCAGTACTTC. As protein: CASRGVAGAWETQYF.

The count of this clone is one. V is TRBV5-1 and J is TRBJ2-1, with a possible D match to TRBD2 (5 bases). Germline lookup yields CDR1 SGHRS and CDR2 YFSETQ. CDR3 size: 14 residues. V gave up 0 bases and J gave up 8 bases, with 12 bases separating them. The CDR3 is CASSLAPAGDEQFF. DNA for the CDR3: TGCGCCAGCAGCTTGGCCCCGGCCGGGGATGAGCAGTTCTTC.

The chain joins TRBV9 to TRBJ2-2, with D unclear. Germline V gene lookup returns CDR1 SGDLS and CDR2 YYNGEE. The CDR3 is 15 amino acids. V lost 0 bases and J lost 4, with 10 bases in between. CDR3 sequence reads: CASSVDQWVTGELFF. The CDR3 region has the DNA TGTGCCAGCAGCGTAGATCAGTGGGTCACCGGGGAGCTGTTTTTT.

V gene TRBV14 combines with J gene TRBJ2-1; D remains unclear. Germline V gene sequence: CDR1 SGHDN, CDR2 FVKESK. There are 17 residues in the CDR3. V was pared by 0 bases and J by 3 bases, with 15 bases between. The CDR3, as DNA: TGTGCCAGCAGCCAAGACAGGTCCACACTATTCTACAATGAGCAGTTCTTC. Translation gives CASSQDRSTLFYNEQFF. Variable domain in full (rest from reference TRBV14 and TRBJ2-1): EAGVTQFPSHSVIEKGQTVTLRCDPISGHDNLYWYRRVMGKEIKFLLHFVKESKQDESGMPNNRFLAERTGGTYSTLKVQPAELEDSGVYFCASSQDRSTLFYNEQFFGPGTRLTVL.